This T cell receptor (beta chain) comes out of a study of human T cells and chemical hapten exposure. On the study more broadly: The cohort included alopecia areata under or over 50% scalp, totalis and universalis.

As handled by the study authors: Sample TCR counts, which ranged from about 20,000 to 690,600, had a median of around 93,000. In TCRdb, the RACE reads were re-called with MiXCR into one record per CDR3 protein. TCRdb, not the authors, supplied the V and J calls. The sample consists of some 120,000 distinct CDR3 sequences, roughly 12% of them appearing once. The time point is: patch test 1, 2 weeks after DPC sensitization. Treatment reported: therapeutic diphenylcyclopropenone sensitization with weekly scalp DPC. Total RNA was isolated from whole blood that had not been fractionated. This clonotype was sampled from a woman in her forties or fifties with alopecia areata. Some clones in this sample may be carry-over from other donors' samples. Material: whole blood, obtained in connection with sensitization to the hapten diphenylcyclopropenone (DPC).

CDR3 sequence reads: CASSLTGDSQETQYF. DNA for the CDR3: TGTGCCAGCAGTTTAACGGGGGATTCTCAAGAGACCCAGTACTTC. The chain joins TRBV27 to TRBJ2-5; D perhaps matches TRBD2 (6 bases). This CDR3 is 15 amino acids long. The V gene's germline CDR1 is MNHEY and CDR2 SMNVEV (reference sequence). The V gene lost 2 bases and the J gene lost 2 bases, with 12 bases spanning the gap.